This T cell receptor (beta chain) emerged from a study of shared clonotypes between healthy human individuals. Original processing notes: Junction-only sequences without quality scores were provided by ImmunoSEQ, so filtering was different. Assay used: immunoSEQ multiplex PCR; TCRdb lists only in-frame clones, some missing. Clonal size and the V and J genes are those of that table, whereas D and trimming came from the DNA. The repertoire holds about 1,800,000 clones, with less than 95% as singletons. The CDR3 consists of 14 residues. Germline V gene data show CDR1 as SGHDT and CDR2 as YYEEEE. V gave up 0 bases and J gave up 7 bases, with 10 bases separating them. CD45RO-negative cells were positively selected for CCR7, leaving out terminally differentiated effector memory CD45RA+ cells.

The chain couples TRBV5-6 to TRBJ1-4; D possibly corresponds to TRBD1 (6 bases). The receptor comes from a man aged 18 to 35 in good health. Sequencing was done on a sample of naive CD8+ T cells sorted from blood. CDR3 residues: CASSLAGAGEKLFF. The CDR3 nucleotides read TGTGCCAGCAGCTTGGCGGGGGCGGGTGAAAAACTGTTTTTT.